These T cell receptor beta chains were read from a single sample in a study of T cells after somatic rescue of genetic block. Some clones are missing from TCRdb's copy, which holds only in-frame ones; the method was immunoSEQ multiplex PCR. There are 13,000 to 15,000 clones in the sample; 55% to 75% occur only once, and 25% to 35% lies in the top ten. Sequencing used peripheral blood mononuclear cells (PBMCs). These TCRs come from a man younger than 35. The CDR3 runs from the conserved cysteine through the conserved F or W. D genes are given only for firm matches. Only some rows state a clone size, as once, few, many or a class for expanded clones.

v_call	d_call	clone_size	cdr3_length	j_call	cdr3_nt	cdr3_aa
TRBV9	-	few	14	TRBJ2-5	TGTGCCAGCAGCCCCCAAATGCAGCAAGAGACCCAGTACTTC	CASSPQMQQETQYF
TRBV9	-	-	15	TRBJ1-6	TGTGCCAGCAGCTTAACAGGAATTGGTCGTTCACCCCTCCACTTT	CASSLTGIGRSPLHF
TRBV25-1	-	few	12	TRBJ1-1	TGTGCCAGCAGTGCAGGGTACACTGAAGCTTTCTTT	CASSAGYTEAFF
TRBV29-1	TRBD1	-	12	TRBJ2-7	TGCAGCGCGACAGGGGGTTCCTACGAGCAGTACTTC	CSATGGSYEQYF
TRBV5-1	-	-	14	TRBJ2-5	TGCGCCAGCAGCTTGGGGGACTCCCAAGAGACCCAGTACTTC	CASSLGDSQETQYF
TRBV5-6	-	-	14	TRBJ1-2	TGTGCCAGCAGCTTGGCCAATTGGGGATATGGCTACACCTTC	CASSLANWGYGYTF
TRBV5-1	TRBD2	many	14	TRBJ2-2	TGCGCCAGCACACAGCGGGGAGTGGCCGGGGAGCTGTTTTTT	CASTQRGVAGELFF
TRBV7-8	-	-	11	TRBJ2-7	TGTGCCAGCCGAGGGGGGCGCGAGCAGTACTTC	CASRGGREQYF
TRBV5-8	-	-	17	TRBJ1-5	TGTGCCAGCAGGATCCGGGCCGCGGGGGATAGCAATCAGCCCCAGCATTTT	CASRIRAAGDSNQPQHF
TRBV6-1	-	few	13	TRBJ2-7	TGTGCCAGCAGATCAGAGGTGCTTTACGAGCAGTACTTC	CASRSEVLYEQYF
TRBV6-5	TRBD1	-	14	TRBJ2-1	TGTGCCAGCAGCCATTACAGGGGGCGAAATGAGCAGTTCTTC	CASSHYRGRNEQFF
TRBV4-3	-	-	11	TRBJ1-1	TGCGCCAGCCGACGGGACACTGAAGCTTTCTTT	CASRRDTEAFF
TRBV5-6	-	-	15	TRBJ2-1	TGTGCCAGCAGCCGCGGGTTCGAGGCCTACAATGAGCAGTTCTTC	CASSRGFEAYNEQFF
TRBV5-4	-	-	13	TRBJ1-1	TGTGCCAGCAGCCCGGGGGGGAACACTGAAGCTTTCTTT	CASSPGGNTEAFF
TRBV10-2	TRBD2	once	17	TRBJ2-2	TGCGCCAGCAGGGGGACTAGCGGGATCGAGAGGGCCGGGGAGCTGTTTTTT	CASRGTSGIERAGELFF
TRBV27	TRBD1	-	16	TRBJ2-2	TGTGCCAGCAGCGACAGGGCCCTACCTATTACCGGGGAGCTGTTTTTT	CASSDRALPITGELFF
TRBV9	-	few	14	TRBJ2-6	TGTGCCAGCAGCGTAGTGTCCGGGGCCAACGTCCTGACTTTC	CASSVVSGANVLTF
TRBV23-1	-	-	13	TRBJ2-7	TGCGCCAGTACAGGGCACGATGCCTACGAGCAGTACTTC	CASTGHDAYEQYF
TRBV28	TRBD1	-	15	TRBJ1-1	TGTGCCAGCAGTAACCCGGGACAGGGGTTACCTGAAGCTTTCTTT	CASSNPGQGLPEAFF
TRBV30	-	few	14	TRBJ1-4	TGTGCCTGGTCTGAGGGGAGAACTAATGAAAAACTGTTTTTT	CAWSEGRTNEKLFF
TRBV21-1	-	once	14	TRBJ2-4	TGTGCCAGCACCGCGGGGCTTGCCAAAAACATTCAGTACTTC	CASTAGLAKNIQYF
TRBV7-6	TRBD2	-	16	TRBJ2-1	TGTGCCAGCAGCTTAGGACTAGCGGCCTCCTACAATGAGCAGTTCTTC	CASSLGLAASYNEQFF
TRBV27	TRBD1	once	15	TRBJ2-7	TGTGCCAGCAGTTTCAGGCAGGGGGCGAGCTACGAGCAGTACTTC	CASSFRQGASYEQYF
TRBV19	-	-	18	TRBJ1-2	TGTGCCAGTAGTATAGATGGTCTTCGGACAGCTACTAACTATGGCTACACCTTC	CASSIDGLRTATNYGYTF
TRBV18	-	-	13	TRBJ2-2	TGTGCCAGCTCACCGAGGGAGGCCGGGGAGCTGTTTTTT	CASSPREAGELFF
TRBV15	-	-	13	TRBJ1-2	TGTGCCACCAGCAGAGCCCTAAACTATGGCTACACCTTC	CATSRALNYGYTF
TRBV19	-	-	16	TRBJ2-5	TGTGCCAGTAGTATAATTTGGGACGGCCAGGGTGCGACCCAGTACTTC	CASSIIWDGQGATQYF
TRBV18	TRBD2	-	15	TRBJ2-7	TGTGCCAGCTCACCTTTAGCGGGAGATTCCTACGAGCAGTACTTC	CASSPLAGDSYEQYF
TRBV7-9	-	once	16	TRBJ1-2	TGTGCCAGCAGCTCACAGGCAGACAGACTGTCCTATGGCTACACCTTC	CASSSQADRLSYGYTF
TRBV6-1	-	-	11	TRBJ2-3	TGTGCCAGCAAAGAGACAGATACGCAGTATTTT	CASKETDTQYF
TRBV18	-	-	14	TRBJ2-2	TGTGCCAGCTCGCATGAATTGAACACCGGGGAGCTGTTTTTT	CASSHELNTGELFF
TRBV18	-	-	15	TRBJ1-2	TGTGCCAGCTCACCGGACAAGGTGCCTACCTATGGCTACACCTTC	CASSPDKVPTYGYTF
TRBV10-3	TRBD1	-	14	TRBJ1-2	TGTGCCATCAGGGGACAGGGCCAGAACTATGGCTACACCTTC	CAIRGQGQNYGYTF
TRBV5-6	-	few	15	TRBJ2-5	TGTGCCAGCAGCTTGGAGGCAGGGGCAGGGGAGACCCAGTACTTC	CASSLEAGAGETQYF
TRBV5-4	-	-	13	TRBJ2-4	TGTGCCAGCAGCTCTGATCCGGGACTGAGGGAGTACTTC	CASSSDPGLREYF
TRBV7-8	TRBD2	few	16	TRBJ2-3	TGTGCCAGCAGCACAAGACTAGCCTGGCTCACAGATACGCAGTATTTT	CASSTRLAWLTDTQYF
TRBV29-1	-	many	12	TRBJ2-3	TGCAGCGTTGAAGATCCTGGGGATACGCAGTATTTT	CSVEDPGDTQYF
TRBV6-5	-	-	16	TRBJ1-5	TGTGCCAGCAGTTACTCGAGGCAGGGGATCAATCAGCCCCAGCATTTT	CASSYSRQGINQPQHF
TRBV5-1	-	-	14	TRBJ2-3	TGCGCCAGCAGCTCCAGCGGAGGCACAGATACGCAGTATTTT	CASSSSGGTDTQYF
TRBV13	-	-	18	TRBJ2-3	TGTGCCAGCAGCTGGACCCCCTTCGCGGCCTCTAGCACAGATACGCAGTATTTT	CASSWTPFAASSTDTQYF
TRBV18	-	-	16	TRBJ2-3	TGTGCCAGCTCACCACAGCTAGCCTCTAGCACAGATACGCAGTATTTT	CASSPQLASSTDTQYF
TRBV28	TRBD2	few	15	TRBJ2-7	TGTGCCAGCAGTTTTCGCGCGGGAGGTAATTTGCAGCAGTACTTC	CASSFRAGGNLQQYF
TRBV19	-	-	14	TRBJ1-4	TGTGCCAGTAGTTCCCGGGGCCTTAATGAAAAACTGTTTTTT	CASSSRGLNEKLFF
TRBV6-6	-	-	15	TRBJ1-1	TGTGCCAGCAGTACCTCAACGGGAGGGAACACTGAAGCTTTCTTT	CASSTSTGGNTEAFF
TRBV2	TRBD2	-	16	TRBJ2-3	TGTGCCAGCAGTGAAGCTAGCGGGGCGGCAGGAGATACGCAGTATTTT	CASSEASGAAGDTQYF
TRBV10-3	TRBD1	-	15	TRBJ2-7	TGTGCCATCAGTGCGGACAGGGGGCAAACCTACGAGCAGTACTTC	CAISADRGQTYEQYF
TRBV5-1	-	-	15	TRBJ1-1	TGCGCCAGCAGCTTTGGAGGGGGGCAGAACACTGAAGCTTTCTTT	CASSFGGGQNTEAFF
TRBV28	-	-	13	TRBJ2-5	TGTGCCAGCAGTTTAAGGCCCCAAGAGACCCAGTACTTC	CASSLRPQETQYF
TRBV11-2	TRBD1	few	14	TRBJ1-4	TGTGCCAGCAGCTTAAGGGGGCGCGGGGAAAAACTGTTTTTT	CASSLRGRGEKLFF
TRBV27	TRBD2	few	15	TRBJ2-3	TGTGCCAGCAGCTCGACTAGCTCCCTCACAGATACGCAGTATTTT	CASSSTSSLTDTQYF
TRBV6-1	-	-	14	TRBJ1-6	TGTGCCAGCAGTGGACAGTTGACTTATTCACCCCTCCACTTT	CASSGQLTYSPLHF
TRBV19	-	-	15	TRBJ2-6	TGTGCCAGTAAGGGCAGGCACTCTGGGGCCAACGTCCTGACTTTC	CASKGRHSGANVLTF
TRBV7-3	TRBD1	few	20	TRBJ2-6	TGTGCCAGCAGCCGAGTACAGACAGGGGCGGCCATCTCTGGGGCCAACGTCCTGACTTTC	CASSRVQTGAAISGANVLTF
TRBV7-8	-	many	13	TRBJ2-7	TGTGCCAGCAGCCTAACAGGGTTCTACGAGCAGTACTTC	CASSLTGFYEQYF
TRBV18	-	-	12	TRBJ1-1	TGTGCCAGCTCACTGGGGAACACTGAAGCTTTCTTT	CASSLGNTEAFF